These 11 T cell receptor beta chains were sequenced from one sample in a study of early T cells in non-severe SARS-CoV-2 infection. MiXCR, run by TCRdb on the 5' RACE reads, gives a single entry per CDR3 protein. The sample lists tens of thousands of distinct CDR3 sequences; 6% to 7% were seen once. Sequenced material: whole blood. These TCRs come from an adult who was a healthcare worker with PCR-confirmed SARS-CoV-2 infection or an uninfected control (not recorded which).

This clonotype was detected a few times. The V and J genes are TRBV7-8 and TRBJ2-1; weak D call: TRBD2 (7 bases). Germline V gives CDR1 SGHVS, CDR2 FQNEAQ. Trimming stripped 5 bases from V and 2 bases from J, with 10 bases between. The CDR3 extends over 14 amino acids. For the CDR3, the DNA is TGTGCCAGCAGCAGGGGGGGACCCTACAATGAGCAGTTCTTC. This codes for CASSRGGPYNEQFF.

This clonotype has a count of ten or more. The J gene is TRBJ2-7, the V gene TRBV19; D is unresolved. In germline, CDR1 is LNHDA, CDR2 SQIVND (reference sequence). V lost 1 base and J lost 6, with 7 bases in between. The CDR3 is made up of 12 amino acids. This CDR3 is CASSIGEREQYF. DNA of the CDR3: TGTGCCAGTAGTATAGGTGAACGCGAGCAGTACTTC. Together with reference TRBV19 and TRBJ2-7, the CDR3 gives the full variable domain: DGGITQSPKYLFRKEGQNVTLSCEQNLNHDAMYWYRQDPGQGLRLIYYSQIVNDFQKGDIAEGYSVSREKKESFPLTVTSAQKNPTAFYLCASSIGEREQYFGPGTRLTVT.

This chain connects TRBV6-5 to TRBJ1-1; D is uncertain. Germline V gene data show CDR1 as MNHEY and CDR2 as SVGAGI. The CDR3 totals 8 residues. V was cut by 5 bases and J by 11 bases, with 3 bases left in between. The CDR3 sequence is CASSEAFF. CDR3 nucleotides: TGTGCCAGCAGTGAGGCTTTCTTT.

This clonotype appeared a few times. The V and J genes are TRBV6-2 or TRBV6-3 and TRBJ2-7, with unresolved D. CDR1 MNHEY and CDR2 SVGEGT come from the germline V gene. With 2 bases removed from V and 3 bases from J, the gap between germline ends came to 14 bases. This CDR3 has 15 amino acids. The CDR3 sequence is CASSYRSVSYYEQYF. The CDR3 nucleotides read TGTGCCAGCAGTTACCGGTCAGTCTCCTACTACGAGCAGTACTTC.

The sample holds many counts of this clonotype. V gene TRBV10-3 combines with J gene TRBJ1-1; D is undetermined. Deletions cut 5 bases from V and 5 bases from J, with 12 bases between. The CDR3 is 13 residues long. Germline V gene lookup returns CDR1 ENHRY and CDR2 SYGVKD. The CDR3 loop is CAISWGMGTEAFF. The CDR3 region has the DNA TGTGCCATCAGTTGGGGAATGGGGACTGAAGCTTTCTTT.

This clonotype showed up many times. The V and J genes are TRBV18 and TRBJ1-2, with D possibly being TRBD1 (6 bases). Deletions cut 3 bases from V and 0 bases from J, with 17 bases between. Germline assignment: CDR1 KGHSH and CDR2 LQKENI. The CDR3 is 17 amino acids. This chain's CDR3 is CASSPWAPGESNYGYTF. DNA for the CDR3: TGTGCCAGCTCACCTTGGGCCCCAGGGGAATCTAACTATGGCTACACCTTC.

This clonotype was counted between two and nine times. This chain uses TRBV12-3 or TRBV12-4 with TRBJ2-7; the D is unclear. With 5 bases removed from V and 4 bases from J, the gap between germline ends came to 18 bases. This CDR3 region has 15 residues. CDR3 region: CASSGRASSSYEQYF. CDR3 nucleotide sequence: TGTGCCAGCAGTGGCCGGGCGTCTTCCTCGTACGAGCAGTACTTC.

This clonotype was recorded many times. The rearrangement joins TRBV11-2 to TRBJ2-7; D perhaps matches TRBD2 (6 bases). Germline V gene sequence: CDR1 SGHAT, CDR2 FQNNGV. Trimming stripped 2 bases from V and 9 bases from J, with 14 bases between. CDR3 length: 13 amino acids. The CDR3 protein is CASSLSGLALQYF. The CDR3, as DNA: TGTGCCAGCAGCTTAAGCGGCCTAGCGCTGCAGTACTTC.

This clonotype was observed at least ten times. This rearrangement joins TRBV7-8 to TRBJ2-1; either TRBD1 or TRBD2 may fit D (5 bases each). CDR3 size: 12 residues. The V end was cut by 5 bases, the J end by 10 bases, with 12 bases between. Germline CDR1 SGHVS, CDR2 FQNEAQ. In DNA form, the CDR3 reads TGTGCCAGCAGCCCCGGGGCCTCGGAGCAGTTCTTC. Protein sequence: CASSPGASEQFF.

This clonotype was counted only a few times. The V and J genes are TRBV6-1 and TRBJ2-1; 8 nucleotides line up with TRBD2. CDR1 MNHNS and CDR2 SASEGT come from the germline V gene. The CDR3 has 17 residues. J was trimmed by 10 bases and V by 7 bases; bases with no gene match: 21. The CDR3 bases are TGTGCCAGCACCCCGTTCCGGGGGGGGCTATCCCTGGACGAGCAGTTCTTC. Residues: CASTPFRGGLSLDEQFF.

This clonotype appeared many times. This sequence joins TRBV18 and TRBJ1-3; D ambiguous. This CDR3 comprises 16 residues. The germline V gene has CDR1 KGHSH and CDR2 LQKENI. Trimming removed 3 bases at V and 0 bases at J, with 12 bases between. DNA of the CDR3: TGTGCCAGCTCACCCACCCGGCATTTCTCTGGAAACACCATATATTTT. As protein: CASSPTRHFSGNTIYF. Complete variable domain (other parts from reference TRBV18 and TRBJ1-3): NAGVMQNPRHLVRRRGQEARLRCSPMKGHSHVYWYRQLPEEGLKFMVYLQKENIIDESGMPKERFSAEFPKEGPSILRIQQVVRGDSAAYFCASSPTRHFSGNTIYFGEGSWLTVV.